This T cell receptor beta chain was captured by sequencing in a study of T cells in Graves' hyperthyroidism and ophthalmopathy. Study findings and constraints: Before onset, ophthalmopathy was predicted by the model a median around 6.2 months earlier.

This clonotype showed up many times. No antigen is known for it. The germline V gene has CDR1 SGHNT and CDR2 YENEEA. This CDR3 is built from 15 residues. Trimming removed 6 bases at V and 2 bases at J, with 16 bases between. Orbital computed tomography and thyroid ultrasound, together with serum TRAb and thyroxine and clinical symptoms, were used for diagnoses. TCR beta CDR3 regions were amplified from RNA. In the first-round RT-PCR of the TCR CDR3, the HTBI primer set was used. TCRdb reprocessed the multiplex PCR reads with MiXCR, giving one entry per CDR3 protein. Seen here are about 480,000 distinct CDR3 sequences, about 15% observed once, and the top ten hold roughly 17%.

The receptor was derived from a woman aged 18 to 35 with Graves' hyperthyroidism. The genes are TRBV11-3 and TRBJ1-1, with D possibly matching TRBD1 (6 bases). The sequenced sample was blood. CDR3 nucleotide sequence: TGTGCCAGCAGTCTCGGAGGACAGATCAACACTGAAGCTTTCTTT. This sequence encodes CASSLGGQINTEAFF.